This T cell receptor (beta chain) appears in the sequencing data of a study of blood T cell repertoires in COVID-19. Clones were sequenced by immunoSEQ multiplex PCR, and TCRdb holds only the in-frame ones, with some missing. The data contain about 30,000 clones, around 90% of them seen just once; the ten biggest clones take up under 7%. The CDR3 is made up of 16 amino acids. Per germline, CDR1 SGHRS and CDR2 YFSETQ. The V gene end was trimmed by 5 bases and the J gene end by 0 bases; junction bases not matched to a gene: 5. This TCR came from a man aged 55-75 years with active COVID-19. Sequenced input: peripheral blood. The V gene is TRBV5-1, the J gene TRBJ1-1, with 12 nucleotides matching TRBD1. CDR3 residues: CASRTGTGGMNTEAFF. The CDR3 DNA sequence: TGCGCCAGCAGAACCGGGACAGGGGGCATGAACACTGAAGCTTTCTTT.